Listed here are 7 T cell receptor beta chains from one sample, sequenced in a study of T cells in localized non-small cell lung cancer. The method was immunoSEQ multiplex PCR; TCRdb's version includes in-frame clones alone and lacks a portion of them. Of under 35,000 clones in the sample, less than 95% were seen once. The specimen comprised peripheral blood, sampled before any cancer treatment. These TCRs come from an older female donor with stage I lung adenocarcinoma.

This chain uses TRBV18 with TRBJ1-1; 7 nucleotides agree with TRBD1. The CDR3 extends over 15 amino acids. CDR1 and CDR2 (germline): KGHSH, LQKENI. Trimming at V came to 4 bases and at J to 0 bases, leaving 5 bases not matched to a gene. This CDR3 reads CASSRLQGMNTEAFF. CDR3 bases: TGTGCCAGCTCACGATTACAGGGGATGAACACTGAAGCTTTCTTT. Variable domain in full (rest from reference TRBV18 and TRBJ1-1): NAGVMQNPRHLVRRRGQEARLRCSPMKGHSHVYWYRQLPEEGLKFMVYLQKENIIDESGMPKERFSAEFPKEGPSILRIQQVVRGDSAAYFCASSRLQGMNTEAFFGQGTRLTVV.

CDR3 sequence (DNA): TGCGCCAGCAGCTTGGGCACGGGGGCTGAAGCTTTCTTT. As protein: CASSLGTGAEAFF. This rearrangement joins TRBV5-1 to TRBJ1-1; a weak D match, TRBD1 (5 bases). This CDR3 contains 13 residues. From germline, CDR1 is SGHRS and CDR2 YFSETQ. The V end was cut by 0 bases, the J end by 6 bases, with 9 bases between.

V and J are TRBV18 and TRBJ2-5; 7 bases fit TRBD1. V trimming: 3 bases; J trimming: 3 bases; junction bases outside the gene matches: 4. Looked up from germline, CDR1 is KGHSH and CDR2 is LQKENI. This CDR3 region has 14 residues. The CDR3 loop reads CASSPSGTEETQYF. The CDR3 DNA reads TGTGCCAGCTCACCGTCCGGGACAGAAGAGACCCAGTACTTC.

The V gene is TRBV28, the J gene TRBJ1-2, with a possible D match to TRBD1 (6 bases). V lost 11 bases and J lost 5, with 21 bases in between. This CDR3 is built from 14 residues. CDR1 and CDR2 (germline): MDHEN, SYDVKM. Here the CDR3 reads CAVVMTGDRYGYTF. CDR3 in DNA: TGTGCCGTAGTAATGACAGGTGACCGATATGGCTACACCTTC.

This chain joins TRBV29-1 and TRBJ2-1, with TRBD2 matching 13 bases. V was pared by 5 bases and J by 4 bases, with 2 bases of the junction left unmatched. The CDR3 is made up of 14 amino acids. Per germline, CDR1 SQVTM and CDR2 ANQGSEA. CDR3 residues: CSVRTSGRYNEQFF. CDR3 nucleotides: TGCAGCGTTCGGACTAGCGGGAGATACAATGAGCAGTTCTTC.

J is TRBJ2-7 and V is TRBV4-2; TRBD2 matches 11 bases. The junction had 3 bases not matched to a gene; V was cut back by 0 bases and J by 8 bases. The CDR3 spans 14 residues. Germline loops: CDR1 LGHNA, CDR2 YNFKEQ. The CDR3 here is CASSQELAGAQQYF. The CDR3 DNA follows: TGTGCCAGCAGCCAAGAACTAGCGGGGGCCCAGCAGTACTTC.

This clone appeared once. The rearrangement uses TRBV6-5 and TRBJ1-1, with a tentative D call TRBD1 (6 bases). CDR1 and CDR2 (germline): MNHEY, SVGAGI. Trimming removed 10 bases from V and 4 bases from J, with 10 bases in between. The CDR3 has 11 amino acids. CDR3 sequence (DNA): TGTGCCACTCAGACAGGCACTGAAGCTTTCTTT. The encoded protein is CATQTGTEAFF.